This T cell receptor (beta chain) was identified in a study of cytomegalovirus exposure and HLA in healthy donors. The PCR was carried out with 60 Vbeta primers and 13 Jbeta primers. Sequencing used immunoSEQ multiplex PCR; TCRdb keeps in-frame clones, though not all of them. There are 200,000 or so clones in the sample; around 73% occur only once, and 3.5% to 4% lies in the top ten. Study observations and caveats: Information on immune exposure was restricted to one variable (CMV serostatus). Several of the most significant clusters appeared linked to common viral pathogens, based on a later analysis. The classifier reportedly diagnosed cytomegalovirus status with high specificity and sensitivity.

Remarks on this clone: The antigen is undetermined.

This sequence was found in a male donor in good health and CMV-seronegative. Sequenced input: PBMCs.

This CDR3 reads CASSVPSEDYNQPQHF. CDR3 bases: TGCGCCAGCAGCGTCCCCTCCGAAGACTACAATCAGCCCCAGCATTTT. V is TRBV5-1 and J is TRBJ1-5; unclear D gene. The CDR3 sequence is 16 residues long. V was trimmed by 4 bases and J by 3 bases, leaving 17 bases between them. Germline CDR1 and CDR2: SGHRS and YFSETQ.